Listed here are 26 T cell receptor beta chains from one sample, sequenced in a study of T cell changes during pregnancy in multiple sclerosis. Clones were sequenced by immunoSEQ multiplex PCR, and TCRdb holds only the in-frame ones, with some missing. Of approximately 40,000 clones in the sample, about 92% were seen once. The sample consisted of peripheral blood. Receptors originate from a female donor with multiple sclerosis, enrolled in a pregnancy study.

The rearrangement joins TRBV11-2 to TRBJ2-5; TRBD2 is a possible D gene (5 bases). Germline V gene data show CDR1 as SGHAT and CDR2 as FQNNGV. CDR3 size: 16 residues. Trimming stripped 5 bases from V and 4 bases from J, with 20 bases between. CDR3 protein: CASSQPGVGFGETQYF. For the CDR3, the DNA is TGTGCCAGCAGCCAACCCGGGGTGGGTTTTGGAGAGACCCAGTACTTC.

This CDR3 is CASSLDRGADETQYF. CDR3 nucleotides: TGTGCCAGCAGCTTAGACAGGGGTGCTGATGAGACCCAGTACTTC. The rearrangement uses TRBV7-9 and TRBJ2-5, with 7 bases matching TRBD1. The CDR3 is made up of 15 amino acids. Germline trimming cut 1 base from V and 5 bases from J; bases unmatched to any gene: 7. Germline V gene data show CDR1 as SEHNR and CDR2 as FQNEAQ (reference sequence).

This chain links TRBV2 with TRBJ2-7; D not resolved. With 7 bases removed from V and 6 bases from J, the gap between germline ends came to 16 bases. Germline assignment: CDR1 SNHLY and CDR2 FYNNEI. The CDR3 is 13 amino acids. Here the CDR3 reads CASTGPAFGEQYF. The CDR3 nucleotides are TGTGCCAGCACCGGACCGGCTTTTGGCGAGCAGTACTTC.

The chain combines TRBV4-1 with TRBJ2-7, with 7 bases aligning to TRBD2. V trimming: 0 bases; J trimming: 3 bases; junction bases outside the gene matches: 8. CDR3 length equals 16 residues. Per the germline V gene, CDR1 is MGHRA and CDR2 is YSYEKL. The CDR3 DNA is TGCGCCAGCAGCCAAGAAACGGCCCTAGCGGTCTACGAGCAGTACTTC. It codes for CASSQETALAVYEQYF.

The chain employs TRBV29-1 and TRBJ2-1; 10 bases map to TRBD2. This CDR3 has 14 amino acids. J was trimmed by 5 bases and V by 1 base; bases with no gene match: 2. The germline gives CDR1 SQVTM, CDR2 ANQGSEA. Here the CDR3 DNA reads TGCAGCGTTGAAGGGACTAGCGGTCACAATGAGCAGTTCTTC. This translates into CSVEGTSGHNEQFF.

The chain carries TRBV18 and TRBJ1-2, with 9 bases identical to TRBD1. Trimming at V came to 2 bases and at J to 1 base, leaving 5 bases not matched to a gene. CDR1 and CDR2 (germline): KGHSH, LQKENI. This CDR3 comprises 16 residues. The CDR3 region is CASSPWDRALNYGYTF. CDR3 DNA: TGTGCCAGCTCACCATGGGACAGGGCCCTTAACTATGGCTACACCTTC.

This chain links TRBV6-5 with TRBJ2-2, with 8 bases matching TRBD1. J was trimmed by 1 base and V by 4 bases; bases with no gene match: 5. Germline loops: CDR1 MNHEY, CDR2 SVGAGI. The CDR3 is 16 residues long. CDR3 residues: CASSFRDRRNTGELFF. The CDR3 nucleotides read TGTGCCAGCAGTTTCCGGGACAGGAGGAACACCGGGGAGCTGTTTTTT.

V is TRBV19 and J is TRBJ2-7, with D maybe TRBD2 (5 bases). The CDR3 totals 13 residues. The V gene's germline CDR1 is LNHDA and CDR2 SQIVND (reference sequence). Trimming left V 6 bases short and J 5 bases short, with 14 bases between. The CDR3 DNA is TGTGCCAGTAGCCCAACTAGTCCGGACGAGCAGTACTTC. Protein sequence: CASSPTSPDEQYF. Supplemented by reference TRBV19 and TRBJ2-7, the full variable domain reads DGGITQSPKYLFRKEGQNVTLSCEQNLNHDAMYWYRQDPGQGLRLIYYSQIVNDFQKGDIAEGYSVSREKKESFPLTVTSAQKNPTAFYLCASSPTSPDEQYFGPGTRLTVT.

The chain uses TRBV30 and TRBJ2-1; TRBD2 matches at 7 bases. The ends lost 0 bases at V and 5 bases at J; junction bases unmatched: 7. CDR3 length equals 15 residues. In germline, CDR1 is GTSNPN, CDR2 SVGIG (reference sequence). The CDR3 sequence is CAWSVRLAENNEQFF. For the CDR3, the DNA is TGTGCCTGGAGTGTAAGGCTAGCGGAAAACAATGAGCAGTTCTTC. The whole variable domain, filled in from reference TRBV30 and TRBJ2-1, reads SQTIHQWPATLVQPVGSPLSLECTVEGTSNPNLYWYRQAAGRGLQLLFYSVGIGQISSEVPQNLSASRPQDRQFILSSKKLLLSDSGFYLCAWSVRLAENNEQFFGPGTRLTVL.

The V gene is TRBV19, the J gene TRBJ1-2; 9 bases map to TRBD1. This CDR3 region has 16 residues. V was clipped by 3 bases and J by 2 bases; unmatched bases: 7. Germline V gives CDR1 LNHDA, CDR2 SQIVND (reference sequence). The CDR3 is CASSIYGQGINYGYTF. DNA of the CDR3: TGTGCCAGTAGTATCTATGGACAGGGGATCAACTATGGCTACACCTTC.

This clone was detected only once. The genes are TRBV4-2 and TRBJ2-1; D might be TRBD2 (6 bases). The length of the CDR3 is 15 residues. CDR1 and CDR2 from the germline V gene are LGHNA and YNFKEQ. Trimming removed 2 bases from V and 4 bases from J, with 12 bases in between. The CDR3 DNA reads TGTGCCAGCAGCCAATGGAGGGCCGTATACAATGAGCAGTTCTTC. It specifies CASSQWRAVYNEQFF.

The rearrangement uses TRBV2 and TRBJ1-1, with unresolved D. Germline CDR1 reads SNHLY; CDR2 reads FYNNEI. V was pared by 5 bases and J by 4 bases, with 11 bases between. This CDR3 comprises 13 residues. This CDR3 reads CASSTALGTEAFF. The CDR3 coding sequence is TGTGCCAGCAGTACAGCCTTGGGCACTGAAGCTTTCTTT.

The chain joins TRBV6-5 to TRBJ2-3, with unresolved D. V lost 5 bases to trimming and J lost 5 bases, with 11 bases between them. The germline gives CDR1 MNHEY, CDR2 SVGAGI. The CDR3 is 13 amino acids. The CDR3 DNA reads TGTGCCAGCAGTGAAACGACGGGAGATACGCAGTATTTT. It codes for CASSETTGDTQYF.

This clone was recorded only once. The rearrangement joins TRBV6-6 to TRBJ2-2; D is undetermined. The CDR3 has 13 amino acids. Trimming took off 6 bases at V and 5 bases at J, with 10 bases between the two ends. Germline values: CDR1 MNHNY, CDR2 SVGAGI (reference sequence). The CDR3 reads CASSDTGTGELFF. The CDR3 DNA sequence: TGTGCCAGCAGCGACACGGGTACCGGGGAGCTGTTTTTT.

The CDR3 nucleotides read TGTGCCAGCAGTTACGAAGCGGGAGGAGACAATGAGCAGTTCTTC. This sequence encodes CASSYEAGGDNEQFF. The chain links TRBV6-6 to TRBJ2-1; 9 positions agree with TRBD2. Germline CDR1 is MNHNY and CDR2 is SVGAGI (reference sequence). J gave up 5 bases and V 2 bases, and 4 bases lay outside the gene matches. CDR3 length equals 15 residues.

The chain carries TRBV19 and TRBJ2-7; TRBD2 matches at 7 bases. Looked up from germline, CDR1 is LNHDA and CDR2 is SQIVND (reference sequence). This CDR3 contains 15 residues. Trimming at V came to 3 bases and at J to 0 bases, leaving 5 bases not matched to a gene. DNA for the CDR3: TGTGCCAGTAGTATTTTAGCGGGTAACTCCTACGAGCAGTACTTC. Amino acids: CASSILAGNSYEQYF.

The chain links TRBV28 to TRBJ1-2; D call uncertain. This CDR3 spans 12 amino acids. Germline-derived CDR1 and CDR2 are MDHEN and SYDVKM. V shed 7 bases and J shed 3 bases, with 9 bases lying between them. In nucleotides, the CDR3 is TGTGCCAGCAACCAAGGAGACTATGGCTACACCTTC. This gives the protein CASNQGDYGYTF.

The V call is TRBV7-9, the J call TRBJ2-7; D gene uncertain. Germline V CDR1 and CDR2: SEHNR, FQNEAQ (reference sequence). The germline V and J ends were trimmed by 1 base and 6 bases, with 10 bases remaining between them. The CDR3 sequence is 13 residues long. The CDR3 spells CASSLVDGVEQYF. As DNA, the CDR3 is TGTGCCAGCAGCTTAGTTGATGGCGTCGAGCAGTACTTC. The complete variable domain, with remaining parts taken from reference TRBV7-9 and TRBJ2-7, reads DTGVSQNPRHKITKRGQNVTFRCDPISEHNRLYWYRQTLGQGPEFLTYFQNEAQLEKSRLLSDRFSAERPKGSFSTLEIQRTEQGDSAMYLCASSLVDGVEQYFGPGTRLTVT.

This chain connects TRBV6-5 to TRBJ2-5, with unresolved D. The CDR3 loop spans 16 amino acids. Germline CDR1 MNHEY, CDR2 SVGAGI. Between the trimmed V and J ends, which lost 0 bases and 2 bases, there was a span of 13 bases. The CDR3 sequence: CASSYSIGSLQETQYF. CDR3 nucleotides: TGTGCCAGCAGTTACTCGATCGGCAGCCTTCAAGAGACCCAGTACTTC.

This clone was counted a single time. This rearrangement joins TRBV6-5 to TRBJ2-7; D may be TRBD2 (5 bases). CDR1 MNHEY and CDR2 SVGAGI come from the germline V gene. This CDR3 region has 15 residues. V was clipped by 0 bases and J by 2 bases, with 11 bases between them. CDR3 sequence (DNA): TGTGCCAGCAGTTACTCGGCGGGTCAACCCTACGAGCAGTACTTC. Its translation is CASSYSAGQPYEQYF.

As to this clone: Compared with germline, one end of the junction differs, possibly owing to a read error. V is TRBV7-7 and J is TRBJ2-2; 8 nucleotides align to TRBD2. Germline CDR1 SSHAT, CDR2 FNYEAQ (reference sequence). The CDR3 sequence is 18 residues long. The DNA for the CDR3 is TGTGCTAGCAGAAAAAGGCCGGGAGGGAAGATAGATACCGGGGAGCTGTTTTTT. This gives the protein CASRKRPGGKIDTGELFF.

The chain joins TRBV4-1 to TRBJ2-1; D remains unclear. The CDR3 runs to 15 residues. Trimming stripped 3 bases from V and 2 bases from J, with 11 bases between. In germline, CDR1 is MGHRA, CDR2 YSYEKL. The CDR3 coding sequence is TGCGCCAGCAGCCAGACGCCCGAGACCTACAATGAGCAGTTCTTC. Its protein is CASSQTPETYNEQFF.

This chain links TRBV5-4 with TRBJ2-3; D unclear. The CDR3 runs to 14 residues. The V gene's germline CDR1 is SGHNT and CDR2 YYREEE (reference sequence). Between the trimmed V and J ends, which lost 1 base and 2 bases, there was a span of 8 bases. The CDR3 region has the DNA TGTGCCAGCAGCTTGAACACGGTCACAGATACGCAGTATTTT. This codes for CASSLNTVTDTQYF. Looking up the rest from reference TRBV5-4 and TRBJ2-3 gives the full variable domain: ETGVTQSPTHLIKTRGQQVTLRCSSQSGHNTVSWYQQALGQGPQFIFQYYREEENGRGNFPPRFSGLQFPNYSSELNVNALELDDSALYLCASSLNTVTDTQYFGPGTRLTVL.

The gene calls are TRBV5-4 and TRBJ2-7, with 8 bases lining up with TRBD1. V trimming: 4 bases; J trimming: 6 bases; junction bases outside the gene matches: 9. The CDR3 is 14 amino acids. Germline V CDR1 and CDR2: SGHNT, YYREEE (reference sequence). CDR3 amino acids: CASSESRGRGEQYF. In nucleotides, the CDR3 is TGTGCCAGCAGCGAATCCAGGGGGCGCGGCGAGCAGTACTTC.

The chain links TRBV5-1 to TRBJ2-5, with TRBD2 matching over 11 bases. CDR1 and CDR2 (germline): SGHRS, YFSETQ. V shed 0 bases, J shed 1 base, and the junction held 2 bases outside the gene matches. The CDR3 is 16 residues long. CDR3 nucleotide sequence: TGCGCCAGCAGCTTGGGACTAGCGGGGATCCAAGAGACCCAGTACTTC. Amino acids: CASSLGLAGIQETQYF.

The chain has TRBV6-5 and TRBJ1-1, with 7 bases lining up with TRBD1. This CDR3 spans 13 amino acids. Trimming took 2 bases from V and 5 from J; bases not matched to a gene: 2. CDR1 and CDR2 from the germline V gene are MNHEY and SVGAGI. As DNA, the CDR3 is TGTGCCAGCAGTTACGGCAGGGGGACTGAAGCTTTCTTT. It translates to CASSYGRGTEAFF.